Sequencing of this T cell receptor beta chain was carried out in a study of T cell repertoires in cytomegalovirus infection. This clonotype was found many times. Via MiXCR, TCRdb re-called the reads, giving one row per CDR3 protein. This table has around 260,000 distinct CDR3 sequences, roughly 10% appearing once. The CDR3 covers 14 residues. The germline V gene has CDR1 DFQATT and CDR2 SNEGSKA (reference sequence). V lost 3 bases and J lost 4; bases outside the gene matches: 8. This rearrangement joins TRBV20-1 to TRBJ2-7, with 8 bases matching TRBD1. Sample: PBMCs. This receptor was identified in a human donor in good health (CMV status not recorded). Some clones in this sample may be carry-over from other donors' samples. CDR3 region: CSARPDRVPYEQYF. Here the CDR3 DNA reads TGCAGTGCTAGGCCGGACAGGGTCCCGTACGAGCAGTACTTC.